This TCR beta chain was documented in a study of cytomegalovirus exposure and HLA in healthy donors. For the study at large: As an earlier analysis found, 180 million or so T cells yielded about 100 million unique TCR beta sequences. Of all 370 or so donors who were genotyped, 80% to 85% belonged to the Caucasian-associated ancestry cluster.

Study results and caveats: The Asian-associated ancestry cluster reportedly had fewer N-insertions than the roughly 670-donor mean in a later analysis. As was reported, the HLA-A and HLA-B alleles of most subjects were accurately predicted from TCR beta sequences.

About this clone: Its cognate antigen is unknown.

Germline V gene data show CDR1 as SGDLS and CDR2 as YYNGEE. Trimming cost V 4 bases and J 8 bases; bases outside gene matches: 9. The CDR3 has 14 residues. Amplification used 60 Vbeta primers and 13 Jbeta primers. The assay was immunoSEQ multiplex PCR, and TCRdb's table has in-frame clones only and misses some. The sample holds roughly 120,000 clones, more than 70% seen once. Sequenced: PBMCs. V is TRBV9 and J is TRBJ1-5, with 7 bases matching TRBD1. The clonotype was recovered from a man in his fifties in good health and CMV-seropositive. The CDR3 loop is CASSSSGQFKPQHF. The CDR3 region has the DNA TGTGCCAGCAGCTCCTCGGGACAGTTCAAGCCCCAGCATTTT.